A selection of T cell receptor beta chains follows, all from one sample in a study of siplizumab effects on memory and regulatory T cells. The protocol was immunoSEQ multiplex PCR, while the TCRdb copy is restricted to in-frame clones and leaves out a portion. The sample holds about 69,000 clones, approximately 89% seen once. Sample: Tregs sorted from blood. The receptors come from a human donor in good health. Both conserved end residues are part of each CDR3. Fields, in order: V gene, J gene, clone size, D gene, CDR3 DNA, CDR3 protein. A D gene is named only where the DNA matches it firmly. Clone size is stated in some rows and not others, as once, few, many or a class when expanded.

V: TRBV11-1; J: TRBJ1-2; size: NA; D: NA; DNA: TGTGCCAGCAGTAAAATTCGGGCCTATGGCTACACCTTC; CDR3: CASSKIRAYGYTF
V: TRBV20-1; J: TRBJ2-7; size: NA; D: NA; DNA: TGCAGTGCTGACGGCGGCTACGAGCAGTACTTC; CDR3: CSADGGYEQYF
V: TRBV6-6; J: TRBJ1-2; size: NA; D: NA; DNA: TGTGCCAGCAGTTACTCGGCAGGGGATGGTGGCTACACCTTC; CDR3: CASSYSAGDGGYTF
V: TRBV19; J: TRBJ2-1; size: NA; D: NA; DNA: TGTGCCAGTAGTTTCACCGGGACTCTATCCTACAATGAGCAGTTCTTC; CDR3: CASSFTGTLSYNEQFF
V: TRBV6-1; J: TRBJ2-1; size: NA; D: NA; DNA: TGTGCCAGCAGTAGCGGGCCGACCAATGAGCAGTTCTTC; CDR3: CASSSGPTNEQFF
V: TRBV30; J: TRBJ2-5; size: NA; D: NA; DNA: TGTGCCTGGAGCGGTCTGATTTCGGACCACCAAGAGACCCAGTACTTC; CDR3: CAWSGLISDHQETQYF
V: TRBV29-1; J: TRBJ2-1; size: once; D: NA; DNA: TGCAGCGTACGAGAAGACTACAATGAGCAGTTCTTC; CDR3: CSVREDYNEQFF
V: TRBV11-2; J: TRBJ1-3; size: NA; D: NA; DNA: TGTGCCAGCGGACACGGGGGGGACACCATATATTTT; CDR3: CASGHGGDTIYF
V: TRBV27; J: TRBJ1-2; size: NA; D: NA; DNA: TGTGCCAGCAGTTTATGGGCCATAGGCGGCTATGGCTACACCTTC; CDR3: CASSLWAIGGYGYTF
V: TRBV27; J: TRBJ1-2; size: NA; D: NA; DNA: TGTGCCAGCCGAAGAGGGTCCTCAATTAACTATGGCTACACCTTC; CDR3: CASRRGSSINYGYTF
V: TRBV10-2; J: TRBJ1-2; size: NA; D: NA; DNA: TGCGCCAGCAGTGACCCCGCGAACTATGGCTACACCTTC; CDR3: CASSDPANYGYTF
V: TRBV18; J: TRBJ1-1; size: NA; D: NA; DNA: TGTGCCAGCTCACCAAACTGGGCTGGCACTGAAGCTTTCTTT; CDR3: CASSPNWAGTEAFF
V: TRBV6-1; J: TRBJ2-7; size: NA; D: NA; DNA: TGTGCCAGCAGTGAATGGACCTACGAGCAGTACTTC; CDR3: CASSEWTYEQYF
V: TRBV30; J: TRBJ2-2; size: NA; D: NA; DNA: TGTGCCTGGAGTGTACGGCGAGCATTGAACACCGGGGAGCTGTTTTTT; CDR3: CAWSVRRALNTGELFF
V: TRBV6-1; J: TRBJ1-4; size: NA; D: TRBD1; DNA: TGTGCCAGCAGTCGCACCGGGACAGGGGATGAAAAACTGTTTTTT; CDR3: CASSRTGTGDEKLFF
V: TRBV2; J: TRBJ2-3; size: NA; D: TRBD1; DNA: TGTGCCGGACAGGGGGCGTTCACAGATACGCAGTATTTT; CDR3: CAGQGAFTDTQYF
V: TRBV6-5; J: TRBJ2-7; size: NA; D: TRBD1; DNA: TGTGCCAGCAGACCTAGGGGACAGTCATCTCAGCAGTACTTC; CDR3: CASRPRGQSSQQYF
V: TRBV9; J: TRBJ2-2; size: once; D: NA; DNA: TGTGCCAGCAGCCGCAGTTGGACCGGGGAGCTGTTTTTT; CDR3: CASSRSWTGELFF
V: TRBV4-1; J: TRBJ1-2; size: NA; D: TRBD1; DNA: TGCGCCAGCAGCCAAGAAGGGACAGGCGACTATGGCTACACCTTC; CDR3: CASSQEGTGDYGYTF
V: TRBV27; J: TRBJ2-3; size: NA; D: TRBD1; DNA: TGTGCCAGCAGTTTATTGGCCCTGAAGGGGGCTACGCAGTATTTT; CDR3: CASSLLALKGATQYF
V: TRBV7-9; J: TRBJ2-3; size: NA; D: NA; DNA: TGTGCCAGCAGCCTTACTGGAACGGCTCCGGCTACGCAGTATTTT; CDR3: CASSLTGTAPATQYF
V: TRBV19; J: TRBJ1-4; size: NA; D: NA; DNA: TGTGCCAGTAGTCTCACTCTACGTAATGAAAAACTGTTTTTT; CDR3: CASSLTLRNEKLFF
V: TRBV18; J: TRBJ1-2; size: NA; D: NA; DNA: TGTGCCAGCTCACCACGGGTTTACTATGGCTACACCTTC; CDR3: CASSPRVYYGYTF
V: TRBV9; J: TRBJ2-5; size: NA; D: TRBD2; DNA: TGTGCCAGCAGCGTCACCCCGGCGGGAGGCCAAGAGACCCAGTACTTC; CDR3: CASSVTPAGGQETQYF
V: TRBV19; J: TRBJ2-1; size: NA; D: NA; DNA: TGTGCCAGTAGTAAGGGACCGCATGTTGGAAATGAGCAGTTCTTC; CDR3: CASSKGPHVGNEQFF
V: TRBV7-2; J: TRBJ2-7; size: once; D: TRBD2; DNA: TGTGCCAGCAGCCTGAGACTAGCGGGAGCATACGAGCAGTACTTC; CDR3: CASSLRLAGAYEQYF